This TCR beta chain was documented in a study of OX40 agonist ivuxolimab in advanced cancers. Assay used: immunoSEQ multiplex PCR; TCRdb lists only in-frame clones, some missing. In the table there are some 35,000 clones, around 85% of which are singletons. Germline CDR1 and CDR2: MNHEY and SMNVEV (reference sequence). The CDR3 spans 18 residues. The V segment lost 0 bases and the J segment 2 bases; nucleotides outside the gene matches: 12. This clonotype was sampled from an adult with an advanced solid tumor such as melanoma, head and neck, liver or kidney cancer. Sequenced material: CD4+ or CD8+ T cells sorted from blood, taken in a trial of the OX40 agonist ivuxolimab. The J gene is TRBJ2-7, the V gene TRBV27, with 8 bases that match TRBD1. The DNA of the CDR3 is TGTGCCAGCAGTTTATCAAGGGTGGGCGGGACAGGCACCTACGAGCAGTACTTC. Encoded protein: CASSLSRVGGTGTYEQYF.